Shown below are 13 T cell receptor beta chains from a single sample sequenced in a study of shared T cell receptors in the human thymus. Only in-frame clones appear in the TCRdb table, and some are missing; sequencing was by immunoSEQ multiplex PCR. The table includes over 650,000 clones, around 87% detected once. These sequences were also reported in another study, on human thymus T cells.

Sequenced input: thymocytes. These receptor sequences come from a boy under two years old with a congenital heart defect.

The rearrangement links TRBV6-5 to TRBJ2-7; TRBD1 matches 9 bases. The germline CDR1 and CDR2 sequences are MNHEY and SVGAGI. This CDR3 is 16 amino acids long. Unmatched junction bases numbered 9, after V lost 0 bases and J lost 6 bases. The CDR3 DNA is TGTGCCAGCAGTTACTCGTCCCGGGACAGGGTATGCGAGCAGTACTTC. Translated, it gives CASSYSSRDRVCEQYF.

The J gene is TRBJ1-2, the V gene TRBV7-2; TRBD1 agrees at 9 bases. The germline gives CDR1 SGHTA, CDR2 FQGNSA. The trim removed 4 bases at V and 5 bases at J, leaving 8 bases unmatched. This CDR3 contains 15 residues. Here the CDR3 reads CASSSYDRGDYGYTF. The CDR3 DNA sequence: TGTGCCAGCAGCTCCTACGACAGGGGGGATTATGGCTACACCTTC.

This chain links TRBV10-1 with TRBJ2-7, with D possibly TRBD2 on 6 matching bases. There are 16 residues in the CDR3. Germline assignment: CDR1 WNHNN and CDR2 SYGVQD (reference sequence). V was shortened by 4 bases and J by 4 bases, with 20 bases between the two germline ends. CDR3 sequence reads: CASSARRTGGLYEQYF. CDR3 nucleotide sequence: TGCGCCAGCAGTGCGCGCCGAACAGGAGGGTTATACGAGCAGTACTTC.

This clone was recorded once. The gene calls are TRBV5-6 and TRBJ1-2; the D gene is possibly TRBD1 (6 bases). V lost 3 bases and J lost 4, with 10 bases in between. The germline V gene encodes CDR1 SGHDT and CDR2 YYEEEE. The CDR3 contains 13 residues. CDR3 DNA: TGTGCCAGCAGCTGGCCGGACAGCTATGGCTACACCTTC. This codes for CASSWPDSYGYTF.

V is TRBV2 and J is TRBJ1-6; 7 bases agree with TRBD1. After removal of 6 bases from V and 10 bases from J, the junction contained 6 bases not matched to a gene. CDR3 length: 13 residues. Germline assignment: CDR1 SNHLY and CDR2 FYNNEI. CDR3: CASSARQGSPLHF. The CDR3 region has the DNA TGTGCCAGCAGCGCCCGACAGGGATCACCCCTCCACTTT.

This clone was picked up one time. The chain is built from TRBV23-1 and TRBJ1-2; a weak D match, TRBD1 (6 bases). TRBV23-1 is treated as an ORF (open reading frame) with a function not yet certain. V lost 5 bases and J lost 8, with 15 bases in between. This CDR3 is built from 13 residues. DNA for the CDR3: TGCGCCAGCAGTTGCAGGGGCGGTAGGGGCTACACCTTC. It encodes CASSCRGGRGYTF.

V and J are TRBV20-1 and TRBJ1-2, with TRBD1 as a possible D gene (6 bases). V shed 7 bases and J shed 4 bases, with 10 bases lying between them. The germline gives CDR1 DFQATT, CDR2 SNEGSKA (reference sequence). This CDR3 has 11 residues. The CDR3, as DNA: TGCAGTGGAGGACAGCCCTATGGCTACACCTTC. Translation gives CSGGQPYGYTF.

The chain joins TRBV28 to TRBJ1-3, with D possibly being TRBD1 (5 bases). Trimming took off 2 bases at V and 2 bases at J, with 13 bases between the two ends. Germline V gives CDR1 MDHEN, CDR2 SYDVKM. This CDR3 is 16 amino acids long. The CDR3 loop reads CASSLPRSGPGNTIYF. Written as DNA, the CDR3 is TGTGCCAGCAGTTTACCCCGGTCAGGGCCTGGAAACACCATATATTTT.

This clone was counted between two and nine times. The rearrangement joins TRBV15 to TRBJ1-2; 7 nucleotides line up with TRBD1. The CDR3 runs to 14 residues. Trimming cost V 0 bases and J 2 bases; bases outside gene matches: 0. CDR1 LNHNV and CDR2 YYDKDF come from the germline V gene (reference sequence). DNA of the CDR3: TGTGCCACCAGCAGAGAACAGGGGAACTATGGCTACACCTTC. Its protein is CATSREQGNYGYTF.

Here the CDR3 reads CASSSKGFGGTSNHNEQFF. In nucleotides, the CDR3 is TGTGCCAGCAGCTCGAAGGGGTTTGGCGGGACTAGCAACCACAATGAGCAGTTCTTC. The chain has TRBV7-8 and TRBJ2-1, with 9 bases lining up with TRBD2. Unmatched junction bases numbered 18, after V lost 4 bases and J lost 5 bases. Germline V gene lookup returns CDR1 SGHVS and CDR2 FQNEAQ. The CDR3 is made up of 19 amino acids.

The gene calls are TRBV4-3 and TRBJ2-5; D is unclear. With the DNA end fitting TRBJ2-7 better, the J assignment may be wrong. CDR1 and CDR2 (germline): LGHNA, YSLEER. This CDR3 is built from 12 residues. CDR3 DNA sequence: TGCGCCAGCAGCCTATCTTTCTACGAGCAGTACTTC. As protein: CASSLSFYEQYF.

This clone turned up a few times. The chain recombines TRBV6-5 with TRBJ1-3; tentatively, D is TRBD1 (6 bases). The V end lost 5 bases, the J end lost 2 bases, and 10 bases lay between the germline ends. Germline V lookup: CDR1 MNHEY, CDR2 SVGAGI. This CDR3 is 14 amino acids long. CDR3 nucleotides: TGTGCCAGCAGTGCAGGGGCCGCTGGAAACACCATATATTTT. Translation: CASSAGAAGNTIYF.

This clone was seen a few times. This rearrangement joins TRBV28 to TRBJ2-1; 11 positions agree with TRBD2. V lost 1 base, J lost 7 bases, and 6 bases stayed unmatched. Germline V lookup: CDR1 MDHEN, CDR2 SYDVKM. This CDR3 region has 16 residues. DNA for the CDR3: TGTGCCAGCAGTTTATACCTAGCGGGGGGAGGGAATGAGCAGTTCTTC. This translates into CASSLYLAGGGNEQFF.